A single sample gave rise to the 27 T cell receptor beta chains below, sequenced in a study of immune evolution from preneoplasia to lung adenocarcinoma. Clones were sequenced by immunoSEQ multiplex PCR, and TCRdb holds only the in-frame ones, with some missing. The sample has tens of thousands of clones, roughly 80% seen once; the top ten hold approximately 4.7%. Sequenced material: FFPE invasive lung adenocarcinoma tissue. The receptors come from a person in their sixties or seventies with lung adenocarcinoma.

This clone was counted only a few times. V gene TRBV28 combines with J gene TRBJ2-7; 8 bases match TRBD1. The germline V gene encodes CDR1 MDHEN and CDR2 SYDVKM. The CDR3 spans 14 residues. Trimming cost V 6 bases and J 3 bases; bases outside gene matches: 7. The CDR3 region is CASRPGQAYYEQYF. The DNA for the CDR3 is TGTGCCAGCAGGCCGGGACAGGCTTACTACGAGCAGTACTTC.

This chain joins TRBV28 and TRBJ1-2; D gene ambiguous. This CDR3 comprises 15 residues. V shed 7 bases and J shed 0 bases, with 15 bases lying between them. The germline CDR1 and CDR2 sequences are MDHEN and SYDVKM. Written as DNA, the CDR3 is TGTGCCAGCACCCTTCGGGCGGGAGCTAACTATGGCTACACCTTC. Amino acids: CASTLRAGANYGYTF.

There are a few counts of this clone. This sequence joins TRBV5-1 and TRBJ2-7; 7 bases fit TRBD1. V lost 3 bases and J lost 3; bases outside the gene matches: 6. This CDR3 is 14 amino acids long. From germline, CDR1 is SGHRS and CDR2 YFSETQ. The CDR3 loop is CASSSTSGGYEQYF. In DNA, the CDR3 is TGCGCCAGCAGCTCTACATCAGGGGGCTACGAGCAGTACTTC. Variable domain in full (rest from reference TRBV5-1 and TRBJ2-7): KAGVTQTPRYLIKTRGQQVTLSCSPISGHRSVSWYQQTPGQGLQFLFEYFSETQRNKGNFPGRFSGRQFSNSRSEMNVSTLELGDSALYLCASSSTSGGYEQYFGPGTRLTVT.

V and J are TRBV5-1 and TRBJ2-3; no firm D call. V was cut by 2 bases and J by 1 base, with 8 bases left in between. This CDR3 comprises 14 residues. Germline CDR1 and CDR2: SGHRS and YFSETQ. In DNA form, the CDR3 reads TGCGCCAGCAGCTTCGCAGGACGCACAGATACGCAGTATTTT. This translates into CASSFAGRTDTQYF.

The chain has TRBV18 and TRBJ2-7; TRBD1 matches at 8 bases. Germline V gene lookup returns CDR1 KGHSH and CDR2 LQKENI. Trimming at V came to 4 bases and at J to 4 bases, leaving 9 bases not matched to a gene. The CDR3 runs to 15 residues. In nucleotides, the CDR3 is TGTGCCAGCTCACTCGGAGGACAGGGTTCGTACGAGCAGTACTTC. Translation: CASSLGGQGSYEQYF.

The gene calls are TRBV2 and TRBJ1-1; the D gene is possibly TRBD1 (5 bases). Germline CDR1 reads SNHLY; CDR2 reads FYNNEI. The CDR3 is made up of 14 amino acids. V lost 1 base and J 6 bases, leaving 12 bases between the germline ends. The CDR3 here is CASSEGRARAEAFF. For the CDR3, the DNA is TGTGCCAGCAGTGAAGGCAGGGCAAGGGCTGAAGCTTTCTTT.

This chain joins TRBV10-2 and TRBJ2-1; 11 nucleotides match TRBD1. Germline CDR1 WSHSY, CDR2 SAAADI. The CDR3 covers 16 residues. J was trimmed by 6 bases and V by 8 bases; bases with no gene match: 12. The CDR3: CASRVAGTGGSNEQFF. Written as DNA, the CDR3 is TGCGCCAGCCGAGTGGCCGGGACAGGGGGAAGCAATGAGCAGTTCTTC.

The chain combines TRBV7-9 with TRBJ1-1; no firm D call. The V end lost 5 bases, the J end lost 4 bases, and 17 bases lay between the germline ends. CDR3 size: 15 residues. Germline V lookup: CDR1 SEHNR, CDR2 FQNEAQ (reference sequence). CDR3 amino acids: CASSLTGAQGTEAFF. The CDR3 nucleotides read TGTGCCAGCAGCCTAACGGGAGCGCAAGGCACTGAAGCTTTCTTT.

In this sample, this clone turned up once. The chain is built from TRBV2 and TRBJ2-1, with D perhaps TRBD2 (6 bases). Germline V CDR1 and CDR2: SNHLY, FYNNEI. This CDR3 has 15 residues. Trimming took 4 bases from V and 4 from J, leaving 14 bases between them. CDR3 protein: CASSALALKYNEQFF. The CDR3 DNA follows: TGTGCCAGCAGTGCTCTAGCGCTTAAGTACAATGAGCAGTTCTTC. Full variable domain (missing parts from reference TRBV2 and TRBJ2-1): EPEVTQTPSHQVTQMGQEVILRCVPISNHLYFYWYRQILGQKVEFLVSFYNNEISEKSEIFDDQFSVERPDGSNFTLKIRSTKLEDSAMYFCASSALALKYNEQFFGPGTRLTVL.

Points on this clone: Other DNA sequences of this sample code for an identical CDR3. The CDR3 DNA follows: TGCAGTGCTAGTAGATACAATGAGCAGTTCTTC. Translated, it gives CSASRYNEQFF. This chain uses TRBV20-1 with TRBJ2-1; D is unclear. Trimming took off 3 bases at V and 4 bases at J, with 4 bases between the two ends. Germline CDR1 DFQATT, CDR2 SNEGSKA (reference sequence). CDR3 size: 11 residues.

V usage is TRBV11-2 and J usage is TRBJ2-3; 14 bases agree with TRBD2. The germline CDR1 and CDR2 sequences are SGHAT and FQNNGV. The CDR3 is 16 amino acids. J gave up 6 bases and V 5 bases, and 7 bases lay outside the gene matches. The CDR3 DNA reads TGTGCCAGCAGCCCCGGGACTAGCGGGAGTTCGGATACGCAGTATTTT. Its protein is CASSPGTSGSSDTQYF.

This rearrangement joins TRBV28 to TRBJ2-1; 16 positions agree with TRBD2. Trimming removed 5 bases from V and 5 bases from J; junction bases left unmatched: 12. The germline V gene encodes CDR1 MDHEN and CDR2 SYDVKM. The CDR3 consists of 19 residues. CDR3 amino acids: CASSITGTSGREPDNEQFF. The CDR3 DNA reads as TGTGCCAGCAGTATAACCGGGACTAGCGGGAGGGAGCCGGACAATGAGCAGTTCTTC.

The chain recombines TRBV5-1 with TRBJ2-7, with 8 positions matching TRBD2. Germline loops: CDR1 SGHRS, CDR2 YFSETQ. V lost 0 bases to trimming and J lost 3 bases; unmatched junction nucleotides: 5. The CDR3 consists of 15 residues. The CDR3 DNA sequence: TGCGCCAGCAGCTTGGAAGCGGGGGTATACTACGAGCAGTACTTC. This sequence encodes CASSLEAGVYYEQYF. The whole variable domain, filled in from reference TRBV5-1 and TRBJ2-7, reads KAGVTQTPRYLIKTRGQQVTLSCSPISGHRSVSWYQQTPGQGLQFLFEYFSETQRNKGNFPGRFSGRQFSNSRSEMNVSTLELGDSALYLCASSLEAGVYYEQYFGPGTRLTVT.

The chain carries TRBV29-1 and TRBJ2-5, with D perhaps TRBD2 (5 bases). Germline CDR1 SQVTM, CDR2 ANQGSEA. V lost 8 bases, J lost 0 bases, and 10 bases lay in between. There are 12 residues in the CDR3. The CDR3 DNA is TGCAGCATCGGGGTTGACCAAGAGACCCAGTACTTC. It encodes CSIGVDQETQYF.

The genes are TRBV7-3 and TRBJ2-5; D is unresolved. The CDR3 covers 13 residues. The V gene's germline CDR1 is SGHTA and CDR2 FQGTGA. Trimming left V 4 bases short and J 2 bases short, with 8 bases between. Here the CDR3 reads CASSSRVQETQYF. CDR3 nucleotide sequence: TGTGCCAGCAGCTCCCGGGTACAAGAGACCCAGTACTTC.

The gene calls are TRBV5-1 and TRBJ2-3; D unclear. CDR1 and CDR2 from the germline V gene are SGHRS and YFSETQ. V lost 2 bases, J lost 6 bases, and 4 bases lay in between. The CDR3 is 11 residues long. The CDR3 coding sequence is TGCGCCAGCAGCTTATGGGATACGCAGTATTTT. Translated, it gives CASSLWDTQYF.

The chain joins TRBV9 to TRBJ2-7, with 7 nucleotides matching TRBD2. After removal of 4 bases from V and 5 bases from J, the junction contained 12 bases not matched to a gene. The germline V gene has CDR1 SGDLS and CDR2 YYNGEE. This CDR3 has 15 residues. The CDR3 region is CASSLGGASADEQYF. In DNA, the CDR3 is TGTGCCAGCAGCTTGGGAGGGGCTAGCGCAGACGAGCAGTACTTC.

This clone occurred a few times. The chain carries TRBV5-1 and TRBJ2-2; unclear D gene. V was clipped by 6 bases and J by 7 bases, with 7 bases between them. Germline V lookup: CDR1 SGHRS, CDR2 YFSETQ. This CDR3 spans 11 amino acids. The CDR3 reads CASKMGGELFF. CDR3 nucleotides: TGCGCCAGCAAAATGGGCGGGGAGCTGTTTTTT. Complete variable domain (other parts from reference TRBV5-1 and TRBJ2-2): KAGVTQTPRYLIKTRGQQVTLSCSPISGHRSVSWYQQTPGQGLQFLFEYFSETQRNKGNFPGRFSGRQFSNSRSEMNVSTLELGDSALYLCASKMGGELFFGEGSRLTVL.

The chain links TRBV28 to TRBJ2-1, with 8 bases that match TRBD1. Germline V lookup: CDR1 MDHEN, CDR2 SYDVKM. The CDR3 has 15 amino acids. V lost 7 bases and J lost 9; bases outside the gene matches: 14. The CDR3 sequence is CASKIRRAGGVEQFF. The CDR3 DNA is TGTGCCAGCAAGATTAGGAGGGCAGGGGGCGTTGAGCAGTTCTTC.

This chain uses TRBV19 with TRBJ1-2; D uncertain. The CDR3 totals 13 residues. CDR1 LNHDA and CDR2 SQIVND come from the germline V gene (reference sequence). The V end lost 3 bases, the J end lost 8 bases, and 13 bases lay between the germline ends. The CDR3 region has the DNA TGTGCCAGTAGTATTGCGCAGGAGGCGGGCTACACCTTC. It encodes CASSIAQEAGYTF.

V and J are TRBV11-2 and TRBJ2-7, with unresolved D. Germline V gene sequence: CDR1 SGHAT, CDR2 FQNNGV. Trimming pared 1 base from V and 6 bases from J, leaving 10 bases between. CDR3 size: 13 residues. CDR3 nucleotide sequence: TGTGCCAGCAGCTTAGGTCCCCTCGGCGAGCAGTACTTC. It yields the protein CASSLGPLGEQYF.

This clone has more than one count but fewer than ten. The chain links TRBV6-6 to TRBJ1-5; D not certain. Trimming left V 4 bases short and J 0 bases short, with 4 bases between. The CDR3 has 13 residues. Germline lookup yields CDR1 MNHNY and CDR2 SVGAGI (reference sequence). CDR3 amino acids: CASSLNSNQPQHF. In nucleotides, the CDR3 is TGTGCCAGCAGTTTAAATAGCAATCAGCCCCAGCATTTT.

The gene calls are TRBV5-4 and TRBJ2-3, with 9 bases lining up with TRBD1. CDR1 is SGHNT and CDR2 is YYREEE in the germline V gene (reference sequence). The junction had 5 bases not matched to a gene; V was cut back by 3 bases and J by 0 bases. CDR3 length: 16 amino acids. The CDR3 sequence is CASSSGQGLSTDTQYF. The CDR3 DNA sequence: TGTGCCAGCAGCTCGGGACAGGGACTGAGCACAGATACGCAGTATTTT.

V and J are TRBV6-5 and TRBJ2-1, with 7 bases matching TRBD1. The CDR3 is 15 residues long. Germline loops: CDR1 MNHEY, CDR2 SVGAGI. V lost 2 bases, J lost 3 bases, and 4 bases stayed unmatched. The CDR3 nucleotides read TGTGCCAGCAGTTACCTGCCAGGGGGCTACAATGAGCAGTTCTTC. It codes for CASSYLPGGYNEQFF.

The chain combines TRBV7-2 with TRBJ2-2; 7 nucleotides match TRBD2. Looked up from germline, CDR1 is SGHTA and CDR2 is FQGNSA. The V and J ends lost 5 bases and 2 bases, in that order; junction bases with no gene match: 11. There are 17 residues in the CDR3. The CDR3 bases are TGTGCCAGCAGCCCAAATCGCGGGGGAGTTAACACCGGGGAGCTGTTTTTT. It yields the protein CASSPNRGGVNTGELFF. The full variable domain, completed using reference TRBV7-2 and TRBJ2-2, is GAGVSQSPSNKVTEKGKDVELRCDPISGHTALYWYRQSLGQGLEFLIYFQGNSAPDKSGLPSDRFSAERTGGSVSTLTIQRTQQEDSAVYLCASSPNRGGVNTGELFFGEGSRLTVL.

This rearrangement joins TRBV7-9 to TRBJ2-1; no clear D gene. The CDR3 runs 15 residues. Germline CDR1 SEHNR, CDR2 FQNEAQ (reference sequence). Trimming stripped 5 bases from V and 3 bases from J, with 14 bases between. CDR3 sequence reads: CASSLRSAGYNEQFF. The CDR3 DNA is TGTGCCAGCAGCCTCCGCTCGGCAGGCTACAATGAGCAGTTCTTC.

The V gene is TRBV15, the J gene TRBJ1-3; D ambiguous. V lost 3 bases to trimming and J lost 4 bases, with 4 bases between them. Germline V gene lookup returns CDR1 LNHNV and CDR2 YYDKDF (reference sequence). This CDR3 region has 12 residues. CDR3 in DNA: TGTGCCACCAGCAGGAGGGGAAACACCATATATTTT. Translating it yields CATSRRGNTIYF.